This T cell receptor (beta chain) came from a study of blood T cell repertoires in COVID-19. Study as a whole: The origin of the acute and convalescent COVID-19 samples was the United States, Italy and Spain.

In the authors' workflow: Quantification of nucleated cells was approximated via reference gene primer amplification. Sequencing used immunoSEQ multiplex PCR; TCRdb keeps in-frame clones, though not all of them. Clonal size and the V and J genes are those of that table, whereas D and trimming came from the DNA. This sample yields tens of thousands of clones, of which 65% to 90% are seen a single time; approximately 10% belongs to the top ten. Seattle's enrolled individuals joined amid active infection and were then monitored longitudinally. Sequencing was done on a sample of peripheral blood. The TCR was taken from a man aged 45 to 65 with COVID-19, enrolled during active disease.

CDR3 region: CASSRVIDNSPLHF. CDR3 coding DNA: TGTGCCAGCAGTCGGGTGATAGATAATTCACCCCTCCACTTT. V and J are TRBV6-5 and TRBJ1-6; D is uncertain. The V and J ends lost 5 bases and 5 bases respectively, with 10 bases between them. Germline values: CDR1 MNHEY, CDR2 SVGAGI. This CDR3 spans 14 amino acids.